This paragraph covers one T cell receptor (beta chain) sequence. Its matching antigen is unknown. This specimen comes from a study of response to subunit inactivated influenza vaccine. Study conclusions and caveats: Each seasonal influenza vaccination, the authors suggested, recruits few new T cells.

TCRdb recomputed calls from the RT-PCR reads with MiXCR, one row per CDR3 protein. The sample yields around 480,000 distinct CDR3 sequences, approximately 17% seen once. Sample: CD4+ T cells sorted from PBMCs, taken less than 30 months after vaccination. The origin of this receptor is a man aged 50-75 years who received an inactivated influenza vaccine.

As DNA, the CDR3 is TGCAGCGCCATTGCCCCGGGAAGCTCCTACGAGCAGTACTTC. It translates to CSAIAPGSSYEQYF. V is TRBV29-1 and J is TRBJ2-7, with D perhaps TRBD2 (5 bases). The V end was cut by 7 bases, the J end by 0 bases, with 16 bases between. CDR3 length equals 14 residues. Germline V gene sequence: CDR1 SQVTM, CDR2 ANQGSEA.